This T cell receptor (beta chain) was sequenced during a study of control samples from healthy donors and cancer patients. Generated by immunoSEQ multiplex PCR, the TCRdb table keeps only in-frame clones and is missing some. This table holds fewer than 90,000 clones, approximately 89% found once. The germline V gene encodes CDR1 MNHEY and CDR2 SVGAGI. The CDR3 extends over 15 amino acids. J lost 4 bases, V lost 6 bases, and 8 bases had no gene match. The receptor was isolated from a man aged 50 to 59 in good health. What was sequenced was blood. This chain joins TRBV6-5 and TRBJ1-2, with 10 bases identical to TRBD1. Here the CDR3 reads CASRRGQGGSYGYTF. DNA of the CDR3: TGTGCCAGCAGGCGTGGACAGGGGGGAAGCTATGGCTACACCTTC.